The 2 T cell receptor beta chains listed next were all sequenced from one sample in a study of shared clonotypes between healthy human individuals. Libraries were prepared by immunoSEQ multiplex PCR; TCRdb keeps only in-frame clonotypes and omits some of them. The sample yields about 2.3 million clones, approximately 93% seen once. The sequencing sample was made of naive CD4+ T cells from PBMCs. Subset: CD45RA+ positively selected. Every receptor here comes from a man in his late teens or twenties in good health. Some clones in this sample may be carry-over from other donors' samples.

J is TRBJ2-3 and V is TRBV27; D is unclear. Per germline, CDR1 MNHEY and CDR2 SMNVEV (reference sequence). V lost 8 bases and J lost 8, with 23 bases in between. This CDR3 spans 15 amino acids. CDR3 residues: CASGSDGASGRTQYF. The CDR3 region has the DNA TGTGCCAGCGGCTCGGACGGCGCGTCCGGCCGTACGCAGTATTTT.

This clone is a singleton in its sample. This chain joins TRBV18 and TRBJ2-5; tentative D call: TRBD1 (6 bases). The germline V and J ends were trimmed by 2 bases and 2 bases, with 15 bases remaining between them. The CDR3 is 16 residues long. The germline gives CDR1 KGHSH, CDR2 LQKENI. In DNA, the CDR3 is TGTGCCAGCTCACCAATGAGGAGAGGGGGACAAGAGACCCAGTACTTC. It is translated as CASSPMRRGGQETQYF.